A selection of T cell receptor beta chains follows, all from one sample in a study of blood T cell repertoires in COVID-19. The table came from immunoSEQ multiplex PCR; TCRdb's copy has only in-frame clones and leaves some out. The sample consists of around 380,000 clones, over 75% of them appearing once. What was sequenced was PBMCs or T cells enriched from blood (not recorded which). Source of these receptors: a man younger than 40 who had recovered from COVID-19. CDR3s include the opening cysteine and the closing phenylalanine or tryptophan. A D gene is named only where the DNA matches it firmly. Some rows mark clone size as missing; the rest say once, few, many or name a class of expanded clone.

NA	TRBV2	once	TRBJ1-6	CASTPGVGSPLHF	TGTGCCAGCACACCGGGGGTCGGTTCACCCCTCCACTTT
TRBD1	TRBV5-5	few	TRBJ1-5	CASSLGTGLSNQPQHF	TGTGCCAGCAGCTTGGGGACAGGGCTTAGCAATCAGCCCCAGCATTTT
TRBD1	TRBV19	NA	TRBJ2-3	CASSRDRGFDTQYF	TGTGCCAGCTCCCGGGACAGGGGGTTCGATACGCAGTATTTT
TRBD1	TRBV6-5	NA	TRBJ2-2	CASRLQGRTGELFF	TGTGCCAGCAGATTACAGGGGAGAACCGGGGAGCTGTTTTTT
NA	TRBV30	NA	TRBJ1-1	CAWSGGIRVATEAFF	TGTGCCTGGAGTGGAGGAATTCGCGTGGCCACTGAAGCTTTCTTT
TRBD2	TRBV4-2	NA	TRBJ2-2	CASSQVAGGLTGELFF	TGTGCCAGCAGCCAGGTAGCGGGGGGCCTCACCGGGGAGCTGTTTTTT
NA	TRBV6-5	NA	TRBJ1-6	CASRRDLLLNSPLHF	TGTGCCAGCAGGCGGGACTTACTATTAAATTCACCCCTCCACTTT
TRBD1	TRBV3-1/TRBV3-2	NA	TRBJ2-2	CASSPGQGTRGLFF	TGTGCCAGCAGCCCGGGACAGGGTACCCGAGGGCTGTTTTTT
NA	TRBV10-3	NA	TRBJ1-2	CAISGGVYGYTF	TGTGCCATCAGTGGGGGGGTCTATGGCTACACCTTC
NA	TRBV12-5	NA	TRBJ1-5	CASGLAGEGSNQPQHF	TGTGCTAGTGGTTTAGCAGGGGAAGGAAGCAATCAGCCCCAGCATTTT
TRBD1	TRBV30	NA	TRBJ2-3	CAWRTGISTDTQYF	TGTGCCTGGAGGACAGGGATTTCCACAGATACGCAGTATTTT
NA	TRBV30	NA	TRBJ1-3	CAWRTAGGGNTIYF	TGTGCCTGGAGGACCGCTGGGGGGGGGAACACCATATATTTT
TRBD1	TRBV6-5	once	TRBJ1-6	CASRGGTDYNSPLHF	TGTGCCAGCAGAGGCGGGACAGACTATAATTCACCCCTCCACTTT
TRBD1	TRBV27	NA	TRBJ1-6	CASRGTGPLYNSPLHF	TGTGCCAGCAGGGGGACAGGACCTCTCTATAATTCACCCCTCCACTTT